A single sample gave rise to the 10 T cell receptor beta chains below, sequenced in a study of identical twins. TCRdb recomputed calls from the 5' RACE reads with MiXCR, one row per CDR3 protein. This table has 450,000 or so distinct CDR3 sequences, 24% appearing once. These same records also appear under a second study, on T cells expressing NK-cell markers.

Sequencing was done on a sample of CD4+ T cells sorted from blood. The receptors were gathered from a young woman in good health.

This clonotype was counted only a few times. The rearrangement joins TRBV3-1 to TRBJ1-6, with D perhaps TRBD1 (5 bases). The CDR3 spans 15 residues. The ends were cut back, 0 bases at V and 6 bases at J, with 9 bases in the middle. CDR1 is LGHDT, CDR2 YNNKEL, per germline (reference sequence). The CDR3 nucleotides read TGTGCCAGCAGCCAAGAGGGGGTTGGTAATTCACCCCTCCACTTT. Amino acid sequence: CASSQEGVGNSPLHF. Full variable domain (rest looked up from reference TRBV3-1 and TRBJ1-6): DTAVSQTPKYLVTQMGNDKSIKCEQNLGHDTMYWYKQDSKKFLKIMFSYNNKELIINETVPNRFSPKSPDKAHLNLHINSLELGDSAVYFCASSQEGVGNSPLHFGNGTRLTVT.

J is TRBJ2-1 and V is TRBV7-3; D unresolved. There are 15 residues in the CDR3. V was cut by 5 bases and J by 0 bases, with 11 bases left in between. CDR1 and CDR2 (germline): SGHTA, FQGTGA. The CDR3 reads CASSMGPTSYNEQFF. The CDR3 DNA reads as TGTGCCAGCAGCATGGGTCCTACCTCCTACAATGAGCAGTTCTTC.

The chain joins TRBV5-1 to TRBJ2-1, with D hard to call. V was trimmed by 0 bases and J by 0 bases, leaving 13 bases between them. The V gene's germline CDR1 is SGHRS and CDR2 YFSETQ. The CDR3 sequence is 17 residues long. The CDR3 region is CASSLAKGESSYNEQFF. CDR3 in DNA: TGCGCCAGCAGCTTGGCCAAGGGCGAAAGCTCCTACAATGAGCAGTTCTTC.

The gene calls are TRBV5-5 and TRBJ1-2; D is unclear. The V gene lost 2 bases and the J gene lost 8 bases, with 13 bases spanning the gap. Looked up from germline, CDR1 is SGHKS and CDR2 is YYEKEE (reference sequence). The CDR3 runs to 13 residues. The CDR3 DNA sequence: TGTGCCAGCAGCTTATTCTCGGCTTCAGGCTACACCTTC. Protein: CASSLFSASGYTF.

Only a few counts were recorded for this clonotype. The rearrangement joins TRBV29-1 to TRBJ2-1, with D hard to call. Per germline, CDR1 SQVTM and CDR2 ANQGSEA. Trimming removed 8 bases at V and 8 bases at J, with 19 bases between. The CDR3 length is 13 residues. DNA of the CDR3: TGCAGCAGACAAGGGCCAGCGTCCGATGAGCAGTTCTTC. Translating gives CSRQGPASDEQFF.

In its sample, this clonotype was seen a few times. The J gene is TRBJ2-2, the V gene TRBV27; TRBD1 agrees at 8 bases. The CDR3 extends over 14 amino acids. CDR1 MNHEY and CDR2 SMNVEV come from the germline V gene (reference sequence). V lost 6 bases and J lost 4; bases outside the gene matches: 4. CDR3: CASRRQGTTGELFF. Written as DNA, the CDR3 is TGTGCCAGCAGGCGACAGGGGACCACCGGGGAGCTGTTTTTT.

The chain couples TRBV12-3 or TRBV12-4 to TRBJ2-7, with 8 nucleotides matching TRBD1. V dropped 6 bases and J dropped 6; count of bases not matched to a gene: 4. This CDR3 is built from 12 residues. The CDR3 region is CASRQGVGEQYF. Written as DNA, the CDR3 is TGTGCCAGCAGACAGGGGGTAGGCGAGCAGTACTTC.

The genes are TRBV29-1 and TRBJ2-1; D uncertain. CDR3 size: 11 residues. Looked up from germline, CDR1 is SQVTM and CDR2 is ANQGSEA. The V end was cut by 4 bases, the J end by 5 bases, with 6 bases between. The CDR3: CSVVSNNEQFF. CDR3 nucleotide sequence: TGCAGCGTTGTATCAAACAATGAGCAGTTCTTC.

With respect to this clonotype: At one of its ends the junction is not consistent with the germline gene, which may arise from a read error. V is TRBV7-3 and J is TRBJ2-7; D unclear. CDR1 SGHTA and CDR2 FQGTGA come from the germline V gene. The CDR3 length is 15 residues. The CDR3 loop is CASSFGLAPDGPVLW. The CDR3 nucleotides are TGTGCCAGCAGCTTCGGTCTGGCCCCCGACGGACCCGTCCTCTGG. Full variable domain (outside the CDR3, taken from reference TRBV7-3 and TRBJ2-7): GAGVSQTPSNKVTEKGKYVELRCDPISGHTALYWYRQSLGQGPEFLIYFQGTGAADDSGLPNDRFFAVRPEGSVSTLKIQRTERGDSAVYLCASSFGLAPDGPVLWGPGTRLTVT.

The genes are TRBV30 and TRBJ2-7; tentative D call: TRBD1 (5 bases). From germline, CDR1 is GTSNPN and CDR2 SVGIG (reference sequence). The CDR3 runs 12 residues. V lost 5 bases to trimming and J lost 6 bases, with 14 bases between them. CDR3 DNA: TGTGCCTGGGCCCTGACAGAGAGCGAGCAGTACTTC. It encodes CAWALTESEQYF.